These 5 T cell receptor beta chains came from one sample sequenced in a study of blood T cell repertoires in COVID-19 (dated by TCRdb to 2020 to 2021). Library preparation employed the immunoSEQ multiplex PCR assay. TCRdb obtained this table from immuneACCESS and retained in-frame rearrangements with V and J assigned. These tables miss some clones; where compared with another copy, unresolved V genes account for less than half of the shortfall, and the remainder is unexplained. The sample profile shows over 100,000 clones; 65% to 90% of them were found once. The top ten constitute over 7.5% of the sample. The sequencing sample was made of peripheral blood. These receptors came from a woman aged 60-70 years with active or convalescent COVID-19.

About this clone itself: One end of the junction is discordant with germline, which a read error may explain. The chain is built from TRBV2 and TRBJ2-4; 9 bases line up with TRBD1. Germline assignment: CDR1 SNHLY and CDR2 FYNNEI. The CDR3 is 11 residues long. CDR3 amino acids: CAAGVQGADGF. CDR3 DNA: TGTGCCGCAGGGGTACAGGGGGCAGATGGCTTC.

The CDR3 nucleotides are TGTGCCGCCGGCCGACCTAGCGGGGAAGTTAAGTTCTTC. This gives the protein CAAGRPSGEVKFF. The chain links TRBV6-5 to TRBJ2-1, with 9 positions matching TRBD2. CDR3 length equals 13 residues. Germline-derived CDR1 and CDR2 are MNHEY and SVGAGI. Losses at the gene ends were 11 bases for V and 14 bases for J; bases not matched to a gene: 16.

This CDR3 reads CATSDWTGQETQYF. The CDR3 DNA is TGTGCCACCAGTGATTGGACAGGACAAGAGACCCAGTACTTC. This sequence joins TRBV24-1 and TRBJ2-5; 7 bases agree with TRBD1. Germline V gene lookup returns CDR1 KGHDR and CDR2 SFDVKD. Trimming cost V 2 bases and J 2 bases; bases outside gene matches: 1. This CDR3 is 14 amino acids long.

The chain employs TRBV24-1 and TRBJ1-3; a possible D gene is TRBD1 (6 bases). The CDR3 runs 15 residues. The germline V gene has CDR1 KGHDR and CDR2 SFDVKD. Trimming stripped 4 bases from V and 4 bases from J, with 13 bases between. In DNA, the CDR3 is TGTGCCACCAGTGACCAACAGGGATCCGGAAACACCATATATTTT. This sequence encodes CATSDQQGSGNTIYF.

CDR3 residues: CASSSTRGTSGYTF. In DNA form, the CDR3 reads TGTGCCAGCAGTTCTACGCGGGGGACGAGTGGCTACACCTTC. The chain is built from TRBV27 and TRBJ1-2; maybe TRBD1 (5 bases). Trimming shortened V by 4 bases and J by 7 bases, and 16 bases separated the two germline ends. The CDR3 length is 14 residues. Germline loops: CDR1 MNHEY, CDR2 SMNVEV (reference sequence).